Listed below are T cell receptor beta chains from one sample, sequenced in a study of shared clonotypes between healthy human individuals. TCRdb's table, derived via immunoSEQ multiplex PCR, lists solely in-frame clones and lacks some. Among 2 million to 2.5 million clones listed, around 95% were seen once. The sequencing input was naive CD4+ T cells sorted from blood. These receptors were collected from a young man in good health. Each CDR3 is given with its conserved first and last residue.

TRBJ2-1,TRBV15,CATSRGPLAGGPGGSSYNEQFF
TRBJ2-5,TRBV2,CASSLGETQYF
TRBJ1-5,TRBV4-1,CASSLNRGLDQPQHF
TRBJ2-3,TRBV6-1,CASRTGLAGADTQYF
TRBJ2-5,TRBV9,CASSVGGTVSQETQYF
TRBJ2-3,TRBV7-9,CASSLAGGLAGGADTQYF
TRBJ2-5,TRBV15,CATSRDGETQYF
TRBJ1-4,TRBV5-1,CASSLRDATNEKLFF
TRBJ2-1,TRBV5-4,CASSLWGLIAEQFF
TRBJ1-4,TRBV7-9,CASSTSGATNEKLFF
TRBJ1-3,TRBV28,CASSGPGNGNTIYF
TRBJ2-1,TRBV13,CASSLMGYNEQFF
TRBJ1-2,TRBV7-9,CASSVGQSNYGYTF
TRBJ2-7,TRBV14,CASSYLAGAYEQYF
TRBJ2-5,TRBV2,CASSRGQGQTQYF
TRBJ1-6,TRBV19,CASSIRVYNSPLHF
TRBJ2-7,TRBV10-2,CASRAGTSGPYEQYF
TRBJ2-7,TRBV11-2,CASSLEGDGYYEQYF